This T cell receptor (beta chain) was profiled in a study of T cells in Graves' hyperthyroidism and ophthalmopathy. General study points: Model output signaled ophthalmopathy a median approximately 6 months ahead of onset. Stable hyperthyroidism was separated from ophthalmopathy by a model based on 13 V-J features.

The PBMCs were taken from roughly 10 ml of fresh peripheral blood. In germline, CDR1 is MNHNS, CDR2 SASEGT. V was pared by 6 bases and J by 9 bases, with 21 bases between. The CDR3 consists of 15 residues. This clonotype was found a few times. The antigen remains undetermined. Amplified regions were TCR beta CDR3 sequences from RNA transcripts. An initial round of RT-PCR targeting the TCR CDR3 relied on the HTBI primer set. TCRdb ran MiXCR on the multiplex PCR reads and lists one entry per CDR3 protein. The sample holds hundreds of thousands of distinct CDR3 sequences, less than 25% seen once. The source is a man aged 25-45 years with Graves' ophthalmopathy. This rearrangement joins TRBV6-1 to TRBJ2-1, with D possibly matching TRBD2 (6 bases). Material for sequencing was blood. The chain's CDR3 is CASSLDPGVLGEQFF. In DNA form, the CDR3 reads TGTGCCAGCAGCCTTGACCCGGGAGTCCTGGGTGAGCAGTTCTTC.